The clone carrying this T cell receptor beta chain was recorded at least ten times. The antigen is undetermined. CDR1 LNHNV and CDR2 YYDKDF come from the germline V gene (reference sequence). This CDR3 contains 15 residues. Trimming took off 8 bases at V and 4 bases at J, with 17 bases between the two ends. The sample comes from a study of T-cell reconstitution after alpha-beta-depleted transplantation in children. Whole-study findings and limits: Expanded clones from the graft, numbering several hundred, reportedly supplied alpha-beta T cells about two months after transplant.

TCRbeta library construction was performed incorporating unique molecular identifiers. TCRdb recomputed calls from the PCR reads with MiXCR, one row per CDR3 protein. The table shows about 200,000 distinct CDR3 sequences, with about 6% occurring only once. This chain joins TRBV15 and TRBJ1-4; possible D gene TRBD1, 6 bases. This receptor was obtained from a girl under three years old with combined immunodeficiency, due to receive a stem cell transplant. Sequences were derived from PBMCs, sampled before TCRalphabeta/CD19-depleted stem cell transplant. The CDR3 nucleotides read TGTGCCACCTCCCCGAGGGAGGGGGTTAATGAAAAACTGTTTTTT. It specifies CATSPREGVNEKLFF.